These 30 T cell receptor beta chains were sequenced from one sample in a study of vaccination effects on CD4 cells after COVID-19. Antigen-specific CD4+ T cells expanded by the ViraFEST assay with viral peptide pools were then sequenced. Having been cultured for less than 12 days, the cells underwent CD4+ T cell isolation. Infection with SARS-CoV-2 occurred in the person between March and December 2020, and PCR confirmed it. These receptors' antigens are unknown. Clones were read by immunoSEQ multiplex PCR, and TCRdb kept only the in-frame ones, dropping some. The sample has roughly 17,000 clones, roughly 74% seen once. Sample: CD4+ T cells from PBMCs cultured with SARS-CoV-2 spike peptides, taken before COVID-19 vaccination. The receptors were gathered from a human donor who had a prior SARS-CoV-2 infection.

This chain joins TRBV30 and TRBJ1-1; D unresolved. V lost 2 bases, J lost 1 base, and 8 bases lay in between. Germline V lookup: CDR1 GTSNPN, CDR2 SVGIG (reference sequence). The CDR3 is 13 amino acids. CDR3 protein: CAWSRGPNTEAFF. CDR3 DNA sequence: TGTGCCTGGAGTAGAGGACCGAACACTGAAGCTTTCTTT.

This chain uses TRBV10-3 with TRBJ2-1; the match to TRBD1 covers 8 bases. The CDR3 covers 14 residues. The J segment lost 6 bases and the V segment lost 6 bases, leaving 7 bases of the junction unmatched. Per germline, CDR1 ENHRY and CDR2 SYGVKD. The CDR3: CAISLTGGRNEQFF. The CDR3 nucleotides read TGTGCCATCAGCCTCACAGGGGGGCGCAATGAGCAGTTCTTC.

This rearrangement joins TRBV2 to TRBJ1-2; a possible D gene is TRBD1 (6 bases). Germline CDR1 and CDR2: SNHLY and FYNNEI. This CDR3 is built from 13 residues. Trimming removed 3 bases at V and 4 bases at J, with 9 bases between. The CDR3 region has the DNA TGTGCCAGCAGTGAGGACAGACCCTATGGCTACACCTTC. It yields the protein CASSEDRPYGYTF.

This chain joins TRBV5-1 and TRBJ2-7; D not certain. Germline V gene lookup returns CDR1 SGHRS and CDR2 YFSETQ. V dropped 4 bases and J dropped 1 base, with 3 bases sitting between them. The CDR3 totals 11 residues. The DNA for the CDR3 is TGCGCCAGCAGCGAGTCCTACGAGCAGTACTTC. Its translation: CASSESYEQYF.

This clone came up a few times. CDR3 region: CASSLTMSSYNSPLHF. The DNA for the CDR3 is TGTGCCAGCAGCTTAACCATGAGCTCCTATAATTCACCCCTCCACTTT. The chain employs TRBV5-8 and TRBJ1-6; D remains ambiguous. The CDR3 has 16 residues. Trimming removed 2 bases from V and 0 bases from J, with 9 bases in between. CDR1 is SGHTS, CDR2 YDEGEE, per germline.

The chain recombines TRBV5-6 with TRBJ2-5; no definite D call. The CDR3 loop spans 14 amino acids. Looked up from germline, CDR1 is SGHDT and CDR2 is YYEEEE. Trimming cost V 2 bases and J 2 bases, with 10 bases left between them. The CDR3 loop reads CASSFGSHQETQYF. The CDR3 DNA reads TGTGCCAGCAGCTTTGGGTCGCATCAAGAGACCCAGTACTTC.

The chain is built from TRBV4-2 and TRBJ1-1; D is undetermined. From germline, CDR1 is LGHNA and CDR2 YNFKEQ. V shed 0 bases and J shed 0 bases, with 8 bases lying between them. The CDR3 extends over 15 amino acids. The CDR3 coding sequence is TGTGCCAGCAGCCAAGAAGGCAGCATGAACACTGAAGCTTTCTTT. This translates into CASSQEGSMNTEAFF.

The chain uses TRBV7-3 and TRBJ2-7; maybe TRBD2 (6 bases). The germline V gene encodes CDR1 SGHTA and CDR2 FQGTGA. CDR3 size: 16 residues. Trimming removed 3 bases from V and 3 bases from J, with 18 bases in between. The CDR3 sequence: CASSLGPAAGFYEQYF. The CDR3 nucleotides are TGTGCCAGCAGCTTGGGCCCCGCGGCGGGATTCTACGAGCAGTACTTC.

The V gene is TRBV5-1, the J gene TRBJ2-3; D is tentatively TRBD1 or TRBD2 (6 bases each). This CDR3 has 15 residues. CDR1 and CDR2 (germline): SGHRS, YFSETQ. Trimming left V 0 bases short and J 5 bases short, with 13 bases between. The CDR3 nucleotides are TGCGCCAGCAGCTTGGCCGTTGGGGGGCAAGATACGCAGTATTTT. It specifies CASSLAVGGQDTQYF. Supplemented by reference TRBV5-1 and TRBJ2-3, the full variable domain reads KAGVTQTPRYLIKTRGQQVTLSCSPISGHRSVSWYQQTPGQGLQFLFEYFSETQRNKGNFPGRFSGRQFSNSRSEMNVSTLELGDSALYLCASSLAVGGQDTQYFGPGTRLTVL.

The chain is built from TRBV3-1 (or the pseudogene TRBV3-2) and TRBJ1-2, with TRBD1 identical over 8 bases. This CDR3 has 14 amino acids. CDR1 LGHDT and CDR2 YNNKEL come from the germline V gene (reference sequence). Unmatched junction bases numbered 6, after V lost 1 base and J lost 8 bases. The CDR3 nucleotides read TGTGCCAGCAGCCAAGCCAGGGGGCGCGGGGGCTACACCTTC. It codes for CASSQARGRGGYTF.

This chain uses TRBV5-1 with TRBJ2-7; the D gene is possibly TRBD1 (6 bases). Trimming removed 4 bases from V and 6 bases from J, with 11 bases in between. This CDR3 contains 12 residues. The germline gives CDR1 SGHRS, CDR2 YFSETQ. The CDR3 loop is CASSIQGSEQYF. CDR3 in DNA: TGCGCCAGCAGCATCCAGGGGAGCGAGCAGTACTTC.

V and J are TRBV30 and TRBJ2-3; tentative D call: TRBD2 (6 bases). From germline, CDR1 is GTSNPN and CDR2 SVGIG (reference sequence). The V gene lost 3 bases and the J gene lost 1 base, with 11 bases spanning the gap. The CDR3 contains 14 residues. DNA for the CDR3: TGTGCCTGGAGCACCGGGACTCGCACAGATACGCAGTATTTT. Translation: CAWSTGTRTDTQYF.

The rearrangement uses TRBV6-5 and TRBJ2-1; 8 positions agree with TRBD2. V was pared by 1 base and J by 7 bases, with 3 bases of the junction left unmatched. Germline-derived CDR1 and CDR2 are MNHEY and SVGAGI. The CDR3 is 14 amino acids. This CDR3 is CASSYWRGVNEQFF. The CDR3 DNA follows: TGTGCCAGCAGTTACTGGCGGGGGGTGAATGAGCAGTTCTTC.

This clone is categorized as medium-sized. The gene calls are TRBV4-1 and TRBJ2-2, with 12 bases aligning to TRBD1. Per germline, CDR1 MGHRA and CDR2 YSYEKL. This CDR3 has 17 amino acids. After removal of 2 bases from V and 7 bases from J, the junction contained 8 bases not matched to a gene. The CDR3 loop is CASSQHGGQGAIGELFF. The DNA of the CDR3 is TGCGCCAGCAGCCAACATGGGGGACAGGGGGCTATCGGGGAGCTGTTTTTT.

This sequence joins TRBV24-1 and TRBJ2-7; TRBD1 matches 9 bases. This CDR3 spans 15 amino acids. The ends lost 9 bases at V and 5 bases at J; junction bases unmatched: 13. Germline CDR1 reads KGHDR; CDR2 reads SFDVKD. The CDR3 DNA follows: TGTGCCACCTTCTCCACAGGACAGGGGCTGCACGAGCAGTACTTC. Translating gives CATFSTGQGLHEQYF.

V gene TRBV6-6 combines with J gene TRBJ1-1; a possible D gene is TRBD1 (6 bases). V lost 8 bases and J 1 base, leaving 17 bases between the germline ends. Germline CDR1 is MNHNY and CDR2 is SVGAGI (reference sequence). The CDR3 loop spans 15 amino acids. The CDR3 loop is CASVGHQTGNTEAFF. As DNA, the CDR3 is TGTGCCAGCGTAGGCCACCAGACAGGGAACACTGAAGCTTTCTTT.

This clone was seen once. V usage is TRBV14 and J usage is TRBJ1-1; D is ambiguous. The CDR3 is made up of 13 amino acids. The V end was cut by 0 bases, the J end by 3 bases, with 5 bases between. In germline, CDR1 is SGHDN, CDR2 FVKESK. The CDR3 DNA sequence: TGTGCCAGCAGCCAAGAAGCGGACACTGAAGCTTTCTTT. Protein sequence: CASSQEADTEAFF.

The gene calls are TRBV4-2 and TRBJ2-1; 16 bases align to TRBD2. The CDR3 contains 17 residues. The germline V gene has CDR1 LGHNA and CDR2 YNFKEQ. V trimming: 0 bases; J trimming: 7 bases; junction bases outside the gene matches: 3. CDR3 coding DNA: TGTGCCAGCAGCCAAGAACGGGGACTAGCGGGAGGGAATGAGCAGTTCTTC. Translated, it gives CASSQERGLAGGNEQFF.

V and J are TRBV5-1 and TRBJ2-5; 15 nucleotides match TRBD2. The CDR3 runs 15 residues. Germline CDR1 SGHRS, CDR2 YFSETQ. V shed 4 bases, J shed 5 bases, and the junction held 3 bases outside the gene matches. The CDR3, as DNA: TGCGCCAGCAGCGGCGGGACTAGCGGGGGGGAGACCCAGTACTTC. Amino acid sequence: CASSGGTSGGETQYF. The variable domain in full, with the rest retrieved from reference TRBV5-1 and TRBJ2-5, is KAGVTQTPRYLIKTRGQQVTLSCSPISGHRSVSWYQQTPGQGLQFLFEYFSETQRNKGNFPGRFSGRQFSNSRSEMNVSTLELGDSALYLCASSGGTSGGETQYFGPGTRLLVL.

This chain connects TRBV24-1 to TRBJ2-5, with 8 bases lining up with TRBD1. The ends lost 4 bases at V and 4 bases at J; junction bases unmatched: 10. CDR3 length equals 16 residues. Germline V gene lookup returns CDR1 KGHDR and CDR2 SFDVKD. The CDR3, as DNA: TGTGCCACCAGTGAACCCGGACAGGGATTGGGAGAGACCCAGTACTTC. It specifies CATSEPGQGLGETQYF.

This clone was seen once. The chain carries TRBV7-3 and TRBJ2-1, with 10 bases that match TRBD2. Losses at the gene ends were 2 bases for V and 6 bases for J; bases not matched to a gene: 4. CDR1 is SGHTA and CDR2 is FQGTGA in the germline V gene. This CDR3 region has 15 residues. CDR3 sequence (DNA): TGTGCCAGCAGCTTACAAGCGGGGGGGGTCAATGAGCAGTTCTTC. It is translated as CASSLQAGGVNEQFF.

This clone was counted between two and nine times. The CDR3 DNA reads TGTGCCAGCAGCCCGGGAAACACAGATACGCAGTATTTT. It is translated as CASSPGNTDTQYF. The chain links TRBV11-2 to TRBJ2-3, with TRBD2 as a possible D gene (5 bases). Trimming took off 5 bases at V and 2 bases at J, with 8 bases between the two ends. Germline loops: CDR1 SGHAT, CDR2 FQNNGV. This CDR3 has 13 residues.

The chain links TRBV28 to TRBJ1-5; D ambiguous. V was pared by 8 bases and J by 0 bases, with 17 bases between. Germline CDR1 MDHEN, CDR2 SYDVKM. This CDR3 has 16 residues. DNA for the CDR3: TGTGCCAGCTCCCGGTTGGCTGCCTATAGCAATCAGCCCCAGCATTTT. Residues: CASSRLAAYSNQPQHF.

The V and J genes are TRBV30 and TRBJ1-1; tentative D call: TRBD1 (5 bases). CDR3 length: 14 amino acids. Germline CDR1 GTSNPN, CDR2 SVGIG (reference sequence). V gave up 4 bases and J gave up 5 bases, with 17 bases separating them. CDR3 in amino acids: CAWNFGGGGTEAFF. The CDR3 DNA follows: TGTGCCTGGAATTTTGGGGGTGGGGGGACTGAAGCTTTCTTT.

The chain couples TRBV6-5 to TRBJ2-7, with D perhaps TRBD2 (6 bases). Germline V gives CDR1 MNHEY, CDR2 SVGAGI. The CDR3 loop spans 15 amino acids. The V end was cut by 6 bases, the J end by 4 bases, with 19 bases between. The CDR3 DNA reads as TGTGCCAGCAGATACCTCGAAATTGGGGGGTACGAGCAGTACTTC. Residues: CASRYLEIGGYEQYF.

The chain carries TRBV19 and TRBJ2-4; 7 positions match TRBD2. J lost 0 bases, V lost 4 bases, and 12 bases had no gene match. Germline CDR1 and CDR2: LNHDA and SQIVND (reference sequence). CDR3 length: 18 residues. The chain's CDR3 is CASSNPLALAAAKNIQYF. CDR3 DNA sequence: TGTGCCAGTAGTAACCCCCTCGCCCTAGCGGCAGCCAAAAACATTCAGTACTTC. Together with reference TRBV19 and TRBJ2-4, the CDR3 gives the full variable domain: DGGITQSPKYLFRKEGQNVTLSCEQNLNHDAMYWYRQDPGQGLRLIYYSQIVNDFQKGDIAEGYSVSREKKESFPLTVTSAQKNPTAFYLCASSNPLALAAAKNIQYFGAGTRLSVL.

This clone was picked up a small number of times. This chain links TRBV18 with TRBJ2-5; 7 bases map to TRBD2. Trimming cost V 3 bases and J 2 bases; bases outside gene matches: 3. This CDR3 region has 14 residues. Germline V gene sequence: CDR1 KGHSH, CDR2 LQKENI. The CDR3 loop is CASSPLAEQETQYF. The CDR3 DNA reads as TGTGCCAGCTCACCCCTAGCGGAACAAGAGACCCAGTACTTC.

This chain links TRBV11-3 with TRBJ2-1; D is tentatively TRBD1 or TRBD2 (6 bases each). In germline, CDR1 is SGHNT, CDR2 YENEEA. Trimming stripped 6 bases from V and 0 bases from J, with 12 bases between. The CDR3 is 15 amino acids. The CDR3 sequence is CASSREGGSYNEQFF. The CDR3 nucleotides read TGTGCCAGCAGTCGAGAGGGGGGCTCCTACAATGAGCAGTTCTTC.

CDR3 nucleotide sequence: TGTGCCAGCTCACCTATGGGGGCCTACAATGAGCAGTTCTTC. The encoded protein is CASSPMGAYNEQFF. The V and J genes are TRBV18 and TRBJ2-1; possibly TRBD1 or TRBD2 for D (5 bases each). Germline CDR1 KGHSH, CDR2 LQKENI. V was clipped by 3 bases and J by 2 bases, with 8 bases between them. This CDR3 spans 14 amino acids.

The chain is built from TRBV19 and TRBJ1-2, with 9 bases lining up with TRBD1. Germline V gene sequence: CDR1 LNHDA, CDR2 SQIVND (reference sequence). Trimming took 7 bases from V and 4 from J; bases not matched to a gene: 10. This CDR3 spans 15 amino acids. This CDR3 reads CASMGWDRVLYGYTF. CDR3 DNA: TGTGCCAGTATGGGCTGGGACAGGGTCCTCTATGGCTACACCTTC.